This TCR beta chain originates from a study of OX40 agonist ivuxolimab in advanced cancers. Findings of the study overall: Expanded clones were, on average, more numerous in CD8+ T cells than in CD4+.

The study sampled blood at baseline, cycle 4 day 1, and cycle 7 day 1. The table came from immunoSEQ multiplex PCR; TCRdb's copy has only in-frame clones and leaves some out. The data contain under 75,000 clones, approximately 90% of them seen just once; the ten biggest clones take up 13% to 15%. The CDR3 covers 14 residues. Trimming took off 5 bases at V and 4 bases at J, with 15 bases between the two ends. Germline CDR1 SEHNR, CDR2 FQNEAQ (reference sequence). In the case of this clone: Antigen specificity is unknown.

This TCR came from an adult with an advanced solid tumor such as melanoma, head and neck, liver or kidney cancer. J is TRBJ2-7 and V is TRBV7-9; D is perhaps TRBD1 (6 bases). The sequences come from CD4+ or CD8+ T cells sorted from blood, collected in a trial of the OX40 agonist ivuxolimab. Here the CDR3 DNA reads TGTGCCAGCAGCCTACGGGACACCTCATACGAGCAGTACTTC. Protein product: CASSLRDTSYEQYF.